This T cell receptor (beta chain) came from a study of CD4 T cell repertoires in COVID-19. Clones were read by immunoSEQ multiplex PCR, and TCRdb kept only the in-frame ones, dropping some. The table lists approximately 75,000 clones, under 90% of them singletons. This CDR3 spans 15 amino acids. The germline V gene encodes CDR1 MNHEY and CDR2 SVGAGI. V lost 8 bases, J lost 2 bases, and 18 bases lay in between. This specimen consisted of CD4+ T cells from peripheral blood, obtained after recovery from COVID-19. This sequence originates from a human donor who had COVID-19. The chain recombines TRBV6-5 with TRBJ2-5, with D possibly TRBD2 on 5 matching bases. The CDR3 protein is CASQLEGTRQETQYF. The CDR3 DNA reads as TGTGCCAGCCAGCTAGAGGGAACGCGACAAGAGACCCAGTACTTC.